This T cell receptor beta chain was retrieved from a study of blood T cell repertoires in COVID-19. The overall study: PBMCs, B-cell-depleted T cells, or T cells were the source of the cDNA or gDNA that made up the material.

Between the trimmed V and J ends, which lost 7 bases and 3 bases, there was a span of 15 bases. The CDR3 totals 15 residues. CDR1 SNHLY and CDR2 FYNNEI come from the germline V gene. Clones were sequenced by immunoSEQ multiplex PCR, and TCRdb holds only the in-frame ones, with some missing. The table records about 340,000 clones, about 87% of them present only once. The sequence was obtained from a woman between 50 and 59 years old with COVID-19, enrolled during active disease. This chain connects TRBV2 to TRBJ1-4; D remains unclear. Sequenced: peripheral blood. This chain's CDR3 is CASILYPGANEKLFF. The CDR3 DNA follows: TGTGCCAGCATACTATACCCGGGTGCTAATGAAAAACTGTTTTTT.